What follows are 10 T cell receptor beta chains derived from one specimen sequenced in a study of technical replicates of blood from a handful of donors. Clones were read by immunoSEQ multiplex PCR, and TCRdb kept only the in-frame ones, dropping some. The sample has 70,000 to 95,000 clones; approximately 94% are singletons. Sequenced: T cells isolated from PBMCs. The receptors were sampled from a human donor in good health.

The gene calls are TRBV4-1 and TRBJ1-6; TRBD1 agrees at 10 bases. Germline-derived CDR1 and CDR2 are MGHRA and YSYEKL. V shed 4 bases and J 7 bases; nucleotides not matched to a gene: 7. This CDR3 comprises 16 residues. The CDR3 nucleotides are TGCGCCAGCAGCCGGGGGACAGGGGAGTGGAATTCACCCCTCCACTTT. It is translated as CASSRGTGEWNSPLHF.

V is TRBV29-1 and J is TRBJ2-7; TRBD2 might be the D (6 bases). This CDR3 spans 11 amino acids. V lost 3 bases, J lost 6 bases, and 9 bases lay in between. The germline gives CDR1 SQVTM, CDR2 ANQGSEA. CDR3 sequence reads: CSVEWRGEQYF. The CDR3, as DNA: TGCAGCGTTGAGTGGCGGGGCGAGCAGTACTTC.

Only one count was recorded for this clone. The chain uses TRBV28 and TRBJ2-5; perhaps TRBD2 as D (6 bases). V gave up 3 bases and J gave up 4 bases, with 12 bases separating them. The CDR3 sequence is 14 residues long. Germline CDR1 MDHEN, CDR2 SYDVKM. CDR3 coding DNA: TGTGCCAGCAGTTTTCTTGCGGGGTTAGAGACCCAGTACTTC. This translates into CASSFLAGLETQYF.

This clone was counted once. CDR3 DNA sequence: TGTGCCAGCAGCAGGGAGTTCCCTAATGAAAAACTGTTTTTT. It yields the protein CASSREFPNEKLFF. This chain joins TRBV7-9 and TRBJ1-4; unclear D gene. The CDR3 is made up of 14 amino acids. V lost 5 bases, J lost 3 bases, and 10 bases lay in between. Germline lookup yields CDR1 SEHNR and CDR2 FQNEAQ (reference sequence).

This clone is a singleton in its sample. The chain combines TRBV4-1 with TRBJ2-3, with 10 positions matching TRBD2. The CDR3 has 17 amino acids. Losses at the gene ends were 0 bases for V and 4 bases for J; bases not matched to a gene: 7. Germline V CDR1 and CDR2: MGHRA, YSYEKL. Written as DNA, the CDR3 is TGCGCCAGCAGCCAAGAAGGAGCGGGGGGGGGAGCAGATACGCAGTATTTT. This codes for CASSQEGAGGGADTQYF.

This rearrangement joins TRBV10-3 to TRBJ2-1; the match to TRBD2 covers 11 bases. The V gene end was trimmed by 6 bases and the J gene end by 3 bases; junction bases not matched to a gene: 7. The length of the CDR3 is 16 residues. Germline lookup yields CDR1 ENHRY and CDR2 SYGVKD. The CDR3, as DNA: TGTGCCATCAGCCGGATGACTAGCGGGAACTACAATGAGCAGTTCTTC. Translated: CAISRMTSGNYNEQFF.

V gene TRBV11-1 combines with J gene TRBJ2-3; no clear D gene. Germline values: CDR1 SGHAT, CDR2 FQDESV (reference sequence). The CDR3 has 13 residues. Trimming removed 5 bases from V and 3 bases from J, with 9 bases in between. The CDR3 region has the DNA TGTGCCAGCAGCGTCTACAGTACAGATACGCAGTATTTT. Translated, it gives CASSVYSTDTQYF. The complete variable domain, with remaining parts taken from reference TRBV11-1 and TRBJ2-3, reads EAEVAQSPRYKITEKSQAVAFWCDPISGHATLYWYRQILGQGPELLVQFQDESVVDDSQLPKDRFSAERLKGVDSTLKIQPAELGDSAMYLCASSVYSTDTQYFGPGTRLTVL.

The chain employs TRBV2 and TRBJ2-3; 8 bases map to TRBD2. CDR1 SNHLY and CDR2 FYNNEI come from the germline V gene. CDR3 length: 18 amino acids. J was trimmed by 0 bases and V by 8 bases; bases with no gene match: 16. The CDR3 DNA sequence: TGTGCCAGCTCATTCCCGGGGGGGGACATCACTAGCACAGATACGCAGTATTTT. Translated, it gives CASSFPGGDITSTDTQYF.

The chain uses TRBV7-9 and TRBJ1-5; D perhaps matches TRBD1 (5 bases). The ends were cut back, 11 bases at V and 1 base at J, with 15 bases in the middle. Germline V CDR1 and CDR2: SEHNR, FQNEAQ (reference sequence). The CDR3 consists of 14 residues. The CDR3 nucleotides are TGTGCCTCCGGCGGGGGACCGAGCAATCAGCCCCAGCATTTT. The encoded protein is CASGGGPSNQPQHF.

The chain is built from TRBV2 and TRBJ2-4, with a weak D call TRBD2 (6 bases). This CDR3 spans 15 amino acids. Trimming took 7 bases from V and 8 from J, leaving 21 bases between them. Germline V lookup: CDR1 SNHLY, CDR2 FYNNEI. Here the CDR3 reads CASTFSGTGGDIQYF. In DNA, the CDR3 is TGTGCCAGCACATTTTCCGGGACTGGAGGGGACATTCAGTACTTC.